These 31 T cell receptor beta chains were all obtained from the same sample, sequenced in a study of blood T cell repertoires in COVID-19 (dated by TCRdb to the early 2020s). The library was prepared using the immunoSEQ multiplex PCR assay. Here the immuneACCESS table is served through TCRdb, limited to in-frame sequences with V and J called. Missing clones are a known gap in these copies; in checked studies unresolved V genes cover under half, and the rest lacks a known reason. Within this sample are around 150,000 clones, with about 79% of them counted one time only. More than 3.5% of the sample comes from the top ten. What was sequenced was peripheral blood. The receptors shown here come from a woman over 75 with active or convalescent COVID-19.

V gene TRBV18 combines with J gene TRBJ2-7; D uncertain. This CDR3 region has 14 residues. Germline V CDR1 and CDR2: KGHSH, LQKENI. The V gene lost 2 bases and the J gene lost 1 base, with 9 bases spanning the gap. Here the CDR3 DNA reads TGTGCCAGCTCACCATCTTCCACTTCCTACGAGCAGTACTTC. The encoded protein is CASSPSSTSYEQYF.

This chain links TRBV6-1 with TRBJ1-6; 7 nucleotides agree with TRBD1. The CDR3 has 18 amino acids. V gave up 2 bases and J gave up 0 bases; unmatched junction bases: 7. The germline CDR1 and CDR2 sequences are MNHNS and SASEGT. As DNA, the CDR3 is TGTGCCAGCAGTGAAAAAAACAGGGGAAGCTCCTATAATTCACCCCTCCACTTT. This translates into CASSEKNRGSSYNSPLHF.

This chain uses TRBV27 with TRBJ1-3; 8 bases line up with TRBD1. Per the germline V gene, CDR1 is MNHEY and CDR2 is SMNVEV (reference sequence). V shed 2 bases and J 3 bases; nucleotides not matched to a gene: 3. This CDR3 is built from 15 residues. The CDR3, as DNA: TGTGCCAGCAGTTTACAGACAGGGGTTGGAAACACCATATATTTT. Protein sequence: CASSLQTGVGNTIYF.

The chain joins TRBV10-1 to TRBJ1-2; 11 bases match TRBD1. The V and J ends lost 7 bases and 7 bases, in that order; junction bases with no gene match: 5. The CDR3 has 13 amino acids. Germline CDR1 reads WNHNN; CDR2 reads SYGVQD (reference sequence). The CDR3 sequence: CASNFGTGGGYTF. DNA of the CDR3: TGCGCCAGCAATTTCGGGACAGGGGGTGGCTACACCTTC.

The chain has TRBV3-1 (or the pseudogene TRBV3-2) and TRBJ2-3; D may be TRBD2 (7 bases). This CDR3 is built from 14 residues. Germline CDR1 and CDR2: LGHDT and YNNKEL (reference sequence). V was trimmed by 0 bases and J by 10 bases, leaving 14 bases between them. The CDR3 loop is CASSQEVRGAAQYF. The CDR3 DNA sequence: TGTGCCAGCAGCCAAGAGGTACGGGGGGCGGCGCAGTATTTT.

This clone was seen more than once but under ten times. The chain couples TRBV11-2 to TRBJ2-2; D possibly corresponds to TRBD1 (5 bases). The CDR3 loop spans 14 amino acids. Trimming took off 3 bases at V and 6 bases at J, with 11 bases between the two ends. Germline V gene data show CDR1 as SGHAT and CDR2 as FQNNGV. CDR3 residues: CASSFQGWSGELFF. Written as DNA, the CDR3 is TGTGCCAGCAGCTTTCAGGGTTGGTCCGGGGAGCTGTTTTTT.

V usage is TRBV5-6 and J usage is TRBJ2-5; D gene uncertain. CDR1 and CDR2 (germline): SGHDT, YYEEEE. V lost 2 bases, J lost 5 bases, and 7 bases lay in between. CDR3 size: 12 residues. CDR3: CASSFGIETQYF. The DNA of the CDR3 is TGTGCCAGCAGCTTCGGTATCGAGACCCAGTACTTC.

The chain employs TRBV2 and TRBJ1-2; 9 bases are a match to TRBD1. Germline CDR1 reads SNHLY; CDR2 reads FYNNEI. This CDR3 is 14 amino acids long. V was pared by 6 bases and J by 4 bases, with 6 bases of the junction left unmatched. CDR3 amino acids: CASRGQGVSYGYTF. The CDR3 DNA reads TGTGCCAGCAGGGGACAGGGTGTCAGCTATGGCTACACCTTC.

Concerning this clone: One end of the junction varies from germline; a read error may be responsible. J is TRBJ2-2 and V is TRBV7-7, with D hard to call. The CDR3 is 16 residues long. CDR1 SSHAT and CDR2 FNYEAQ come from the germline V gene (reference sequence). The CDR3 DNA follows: TGTGCTAGCAGCTTAGTTTCACTGGGCAGCACCGGGGAGCTGTTTTTT. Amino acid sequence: CASSLVSLGSTGELFF. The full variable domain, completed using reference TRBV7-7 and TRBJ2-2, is GAGVSQSPRYKVTKRGQDVTLRCDPISSHATLYWYQQALGQGPEFLTYFNYEAQPDKSGLPSDRFSAERPEGSISTLTIQRTEQRDSAMYRCASSLVSLGSTGELFFGEGSRLTVL.

The CDR3 loop is CASSSNGDRAYEQYF. The CDR3 DNA follows: TGTGCCAGCTCCTCTAATGGGGACAGGGCCTACGAGCAGTACTTC. The chain combines TRBV18 with TRBJ2-7; 9 bases align to TRBD1. Germline values: CDR1 KGHSH, CDR2 LQKENI. Trimming took 6 bases from V and 2 from J; bases not matched to a gene: 8. This CDR3 has 15 amino acids.

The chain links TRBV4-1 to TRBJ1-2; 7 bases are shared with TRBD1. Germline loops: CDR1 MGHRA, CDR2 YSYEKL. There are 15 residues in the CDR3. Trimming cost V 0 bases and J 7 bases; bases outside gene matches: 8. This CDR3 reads CASSQDRDSGLGYTF. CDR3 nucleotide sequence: TGCGCCAGCAGCCAAGACCGGGACAGCGGTCTTGGCTACACCTTC.

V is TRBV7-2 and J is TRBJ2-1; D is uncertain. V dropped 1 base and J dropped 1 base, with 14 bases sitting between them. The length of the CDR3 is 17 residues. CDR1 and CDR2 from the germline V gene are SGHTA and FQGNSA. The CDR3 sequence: CASSLVRFSMSYNEQFF. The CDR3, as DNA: TGTGCCAGCAGCTTAGTTCGCTTTAGCATGTCCTACAATGAGCAGTTCTTC.

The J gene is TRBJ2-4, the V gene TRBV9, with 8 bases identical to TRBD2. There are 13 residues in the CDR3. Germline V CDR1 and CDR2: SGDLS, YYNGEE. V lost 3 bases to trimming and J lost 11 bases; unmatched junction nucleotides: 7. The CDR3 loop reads CASSERLASLQYF. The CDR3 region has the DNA TGTGCCAGCAGCGAACGACTAGCGAGTCTTCAGTACTTC.

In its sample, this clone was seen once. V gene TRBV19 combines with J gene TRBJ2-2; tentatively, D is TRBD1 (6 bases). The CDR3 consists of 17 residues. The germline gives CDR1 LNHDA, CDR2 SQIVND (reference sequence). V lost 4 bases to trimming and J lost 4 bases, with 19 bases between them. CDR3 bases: TGTGCCAGTAGTAGGGGGCGCAGGATAGAGACCACCGGGGAGCTGTTTTTT. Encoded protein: CASSRGRRIETTGELFF.

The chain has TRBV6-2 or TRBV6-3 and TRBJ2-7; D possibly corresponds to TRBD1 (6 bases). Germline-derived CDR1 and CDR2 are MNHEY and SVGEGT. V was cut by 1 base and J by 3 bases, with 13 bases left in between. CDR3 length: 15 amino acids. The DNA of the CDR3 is TGTGCCAGCAGTTACTTCAGGGACACCAGCTACGAGCAGTACTTC. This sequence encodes CASSYFRDTSYEQYF.

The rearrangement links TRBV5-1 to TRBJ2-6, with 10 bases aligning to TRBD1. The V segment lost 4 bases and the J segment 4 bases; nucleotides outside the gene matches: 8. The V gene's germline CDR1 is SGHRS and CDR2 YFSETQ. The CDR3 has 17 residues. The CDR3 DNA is TGCGCCAGCAGCCGGGACAGGGGATCGTCCGGGGCCAACGTCCTGACTTTC. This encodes CASSRDRGSSGANVLTF.

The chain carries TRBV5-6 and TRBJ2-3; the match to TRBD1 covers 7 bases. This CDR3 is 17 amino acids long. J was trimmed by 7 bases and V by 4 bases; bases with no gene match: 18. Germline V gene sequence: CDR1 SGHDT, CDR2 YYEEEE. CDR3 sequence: CASSTRGQITIDYTQYF. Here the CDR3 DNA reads TGTGCCAGCAGCACTCGGGGACAGATAACGATAGACTATACGCAGTATTTT.

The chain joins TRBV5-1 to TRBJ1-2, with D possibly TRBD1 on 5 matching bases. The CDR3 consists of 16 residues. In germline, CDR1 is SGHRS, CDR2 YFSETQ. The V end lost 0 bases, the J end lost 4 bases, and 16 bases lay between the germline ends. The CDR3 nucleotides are TGCGCCAGCAGCTTGGGCGACAGTAACCTACCCTATGGCTACACCTTC. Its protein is CASSLGDSNLPYGYTF.

The CDR3 DNA reads as TGTGCCAGCAGCCCCGGGAGGCCCGGGAACGGTTCACCCCTCCACTTT. Its translation: CASSPGRPGNGSPLHF. The chain uses TRBV3-1 (or the pseudogene TRBV3-2) and TRBJ1-6; no definite D call. The CDR3 spans 16 residues. Deletions cut 4 bases from V and 9 bases from J, with 19 bases between. CDR1 LGHDT and CDR2 YNNKEL come from the germline V gene (reference sequence).

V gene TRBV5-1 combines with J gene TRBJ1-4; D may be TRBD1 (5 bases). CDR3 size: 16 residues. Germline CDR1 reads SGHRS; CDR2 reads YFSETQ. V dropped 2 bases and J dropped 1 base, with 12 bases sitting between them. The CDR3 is CASSFAGWGTNEKLFF. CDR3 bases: TGCGCCAGCAGCTTTGCAGGGTGGGGAACTAATGAAAAACTGTTTTTT.

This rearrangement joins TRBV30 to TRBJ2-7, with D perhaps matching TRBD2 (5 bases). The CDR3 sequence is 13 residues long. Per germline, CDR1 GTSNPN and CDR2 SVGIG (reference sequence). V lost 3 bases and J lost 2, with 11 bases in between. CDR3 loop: CAWSLERTYEQYF. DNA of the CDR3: TGTGCCTGGAGCCTCGAGCGGACCTACGAGCAGTACTTC.

CDR3: CASSGQGIYEQYF. The CDR3 bases are TGCGCCAGCAGCGGACAGGGGATCTACGAGCAGTACTTC. The gene calls are TRBV5-1 and TRBJ2-7; 9 bases match TRBD1. The germline CDR1 and CDR2 sequences are SGHRS and YFSETQ. V trimming: 4 bases; J trimming: 3 bases; junction bases outside the gene matches: 2. The CDR3 is 13 residues long.

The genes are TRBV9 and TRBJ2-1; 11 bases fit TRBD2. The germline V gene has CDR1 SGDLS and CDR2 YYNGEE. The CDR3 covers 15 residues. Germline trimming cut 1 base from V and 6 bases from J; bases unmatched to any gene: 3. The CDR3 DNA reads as TGTGCCAGCAGCGTATTAGCGGGGGGGCTCAATGAGCAGTTCTTC. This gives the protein CASSVLAGGLNEQFF.

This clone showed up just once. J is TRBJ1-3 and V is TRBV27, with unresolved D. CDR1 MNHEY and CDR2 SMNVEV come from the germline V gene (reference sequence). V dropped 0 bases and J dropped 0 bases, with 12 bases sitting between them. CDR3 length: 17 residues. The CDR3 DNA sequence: TGTGCCAGCAGTTTATCGCAGCCGGGTTCCTCTGGAAACACCATATATTTT. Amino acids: CASSLSQPGSSGNTIYF.

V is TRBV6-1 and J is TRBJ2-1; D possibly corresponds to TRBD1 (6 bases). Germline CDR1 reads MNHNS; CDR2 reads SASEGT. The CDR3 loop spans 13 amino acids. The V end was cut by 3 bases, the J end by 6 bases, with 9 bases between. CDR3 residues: CASSDRGTNEQFF. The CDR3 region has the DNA TGTGCCAGCAGTGATAGGGGGACCAATGAGCAGTTCTTC.

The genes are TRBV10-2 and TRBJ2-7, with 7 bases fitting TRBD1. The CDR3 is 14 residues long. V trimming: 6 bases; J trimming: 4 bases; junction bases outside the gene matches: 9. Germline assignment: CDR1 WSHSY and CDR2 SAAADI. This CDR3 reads CASRELGQTYEQYF. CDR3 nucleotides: TGCGCCAGCAGGGAATTGGGACAGACATACGAGCAGTACTTC.

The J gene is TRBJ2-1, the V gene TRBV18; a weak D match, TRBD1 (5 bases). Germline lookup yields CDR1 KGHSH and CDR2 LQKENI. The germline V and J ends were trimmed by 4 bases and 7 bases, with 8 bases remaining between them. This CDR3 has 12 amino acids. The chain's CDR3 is CASSLQGNEQFF. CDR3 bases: TGTGCCAGCTCACTCCAGGGAAATGAGCAGTTCTTC.

The CDR3 protein is CASRLDRGNIQYF. The CDR3 DNA is TGTGCCAGCAGACTCGACAGGGGTAACATTCAGTACTTC. This sequence joins TRBV6-5 and TRBJ2-4; 8 bases map to TRBD1. The CDR3 contains 13 residues. Germline trimming cut 6 bases from V and 7 bases from J; bases unmatched to any gene: 5. Germline assignment: CDR1 MNHEY and CDR2 SVGAGI.

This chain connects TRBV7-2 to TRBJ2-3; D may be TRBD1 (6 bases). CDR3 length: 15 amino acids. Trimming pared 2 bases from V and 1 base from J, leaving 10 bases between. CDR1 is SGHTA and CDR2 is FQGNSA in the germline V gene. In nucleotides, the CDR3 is TGTGCCAGCAGCTTATCCCCAGGGGGCACAGATACGCAGTATTTT. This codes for CASSLSPGGTDTQYF.

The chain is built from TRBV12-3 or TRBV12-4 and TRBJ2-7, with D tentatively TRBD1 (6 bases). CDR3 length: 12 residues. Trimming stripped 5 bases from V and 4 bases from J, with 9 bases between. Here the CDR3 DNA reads TGTGCCAGCAGTGCGGACAGATACGAGCAGTACTTC. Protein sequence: CASSADRYEQYF.

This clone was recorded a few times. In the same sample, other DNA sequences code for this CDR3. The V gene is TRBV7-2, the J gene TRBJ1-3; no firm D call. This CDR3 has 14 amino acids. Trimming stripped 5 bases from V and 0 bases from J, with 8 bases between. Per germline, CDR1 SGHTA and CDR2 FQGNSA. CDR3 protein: CASSNRVSGNTIYF. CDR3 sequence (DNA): TGTGCCAGCAGCAACAGAGTCTCTGGAAACACCATATATTTT.